What follows are 28 T cell receptor beta chains derived from one specimen sequenced in a study of neurological immune-mediated disorders. Time point of the sample: longitudinal time-point 2. From the 5' RACE reads, TCRdb called clonotypes with MiXCR, one entry per CDR3 protein. This repertoire shows 55,000 to 65,000 distinct CDR3 sequences, more than 9.5% found once; its top ten account for around 12%. The specimen was PBMCs. The receptor source for this set is a man aged 25-40 years in good health.

In the case of this clonotype: A much larger clone differs from this one at a single base, so this may be a read error. The chain carries TRBV18 and TRBJ1-1; D gene ambiguous. The germline CDR1 and CDR2 sequences are KGHSH and LQKENI. The CDR3 sequence is 13 residues long. The DNA for the CDR3 is TGTGCCAGCTCACGACCGGAGAACACTGAAGATTTCTTT. This codes for CASSRPENTEDFF. Full variable domain (rest looked up from reference TRBV18 and TRBJ1-1): NAGVMQNPRHLVRRRGQEARLRCSPMKGHSHVYWYRQLPEEGLKFMVYLQKENIIDESGMPKERFSAEFPKEGPSILRIQQVVRGDSAAYFCASSRPENTEDFFGQGTRLTVV.

This clonotype appeared many times. The chain is built from TRBV9 and TRBJ2-5, with 9 nucleotides matching TRBD2. Losses at the gene ends were 0 bases for V and 2 bases for J; bases not matched to a gene: 11. CDR3 length equals 18 residues. Germline CDR1 is SGDLS and CDR2 is YYNGEE. CDR3 coding DNA: TGTGCCAGCAGCGTAGTGGCAGCGGGAGGTCCCGAACAAGAGACCCAGTACTTC. It codes for CASSVVAAGGPEQETQYF.

This clonotype was observed many times. The rearrangement uses TRBV4-1 and TRBJ2-1; D remains unclear. CDR1 and CDR2 from the germline V gene are MGHRA and YSYEKL. The V gene lost 2 bases and the J gene lost 4 bases, with 9 bases spanning the gap. The CDR3 runs to 14 residues. In nucleotides, the CDR3 is TGCGCCAGCAGCCAATCGACAAATTACAATGAGCAGTTCTTC. Translating gives CASSQSTNYNEQFF.

Ten or more counts support this clonotype. This sequence joins TRBV12-3 or TRBV12-4 and TRBJ2-7; 7 nucleotides align to TRBD1. This CDR3 contains 14 residues. V shed 6 bases, J shed 2 bases, and the junction held 7 bases outside the gene matches. This CDR3 reads CASSDGTDAYEQYF. DNA for the CDR3: TGTGCCAGCAGCGACGGGACAGATGCCTACGAGCAGTACTTC.

This clonotype occurred many times. This chain links TRBV21-1 with TRBJ1-5; TRBD1 is the table's D call and was not checked against the DNA. TRBV21-1 is a pseudogene. The CDR3 runs 15 residues. CDR3 in DNA: TGTGCCAGCAGCAAATTCGGAACAGGGTTTCAGCCCCAGCATTTT. Translated: CASSKFGTGFQPQHF.

In its sample, this clonotype was seen many times. The V and J genes are TRBV4-1 and TRBJ1-6, with a weak D call TRBD1 (6 bases). V lost 1 base to trimming and J lost 10 bases, with 17 bases between them. The germline gives CDR1 MGHRA, CDR2 YSYEKL. This CDR3 has 16 residues. In DNA form, the CDR3 reads TGCGCCAGCAGCCAAGTTTGGGTAGGGGGGGGGTCACCCCTCCACTTT. Protein product: CASSQVWVGGGSPLHF.

This clonotype was recorded at least ten times. A much larger clonotype is one base distant, so this may be a read error. V is TRBV9 and J is TRBJ1-1; TRBD1 is a possible D gene (6 bases). The V gene's germline CDR1 is SGDLS and CDR2 YYNGEE. The CDR3 contains 12 residues. CDR3 sequence (DNA): TGTGCCAACAGCAGGGGCTTAACTGAAGCTTTCTTT. It specifies CANSRGLTEAFF.

This clonotype was counted ten times or more. V is TRBV4-1 and J is TRBJ2-7; 7 bases fit TRBD2. V lost 1 base to trimming and J lost 4 bases; unmatched junction nucleotides: 4. The CDR3 has 14 amino acids. Germline-derived CDR1 and CDR2 are MGHRA and YSYEKL. CDR3 in amino acids: CASSQATSVYEQYF. The CDR3 DNA is TGCGCCAGCAGCCAAGCAACTAGCGTGTACGAGCAGTACTTC.

The chain recombines TRBV20-1 with TRBJ2-1; D not resolved. This CDR3 is 12 amino acids long. Germline V gene data show CDR1 as DFQATT and CDR2 as SNEGSKA (reference sequence). V was clipped by 3 bases and J by 8 bases, with 11 bases between them. The CDR3 nucleotides read TGCAGTGCTAGGGACCAGCGATATGAGCAGTTCTTC. This translates into CSARDQRYEQFF.

This clonotype was detected only a few times. The chain combines TRBV5-8 with TRBJ2-1; the D is unclear. The V gene's germline CDR1 is SGHTS and CDR2 YDEGEE. CDR3 length equals 17 residues. Trimming shortened V by 0 bases and J by 0 bases, and 13 bases separated the two germline ends. The CDR3 region has the DNA TGTGCCAGCAGCTTGGTTGTCTCCACGAGCTCCTACAATGAGCAGTTCTTC. Translated: CASSLVVSTSSYNEQFF. The full variable domain, its missing parts supplied by reference TRBV5-8 and TRBJ2-1, is EAGVTQSPTHLIKTRGQQATLRCSPISGHTSVYWYQQALGLGLQFLLWYDEGEERNRGNFPPRFSGRQFPNYSSELNVNALELEDSALYLCASSLVVSTSSYNEQFFGPGTRLTVL.

This clonotype was seen repeatedly, ten times or more. This chain uses TRBV14 with TRBJ1-2; D is uncertain. The CDR3 extends over 13 amino acids. The germline V and J ends were trimmed by 4 bases and 4 bases, with 10 bases remaining between them. Germline V lookup: CDR1 SGHDN, CDR2 FVKESK. Here the CDR3 reads CASSPGRTYGYTF. The CDR3 region has the DNA TGTGCCAGCAGCCCCGGCAGGACCTATGGCTACACCTTC.

This clonotype turned up a few times. The chain joins TRBV3-1 to TRBJ2-1; TRBD2 aligns across 9 bases. This CDR3 spans 14 amino acids. Germline V lookup: CDR1 LGHDT, CDR2 YNNKEL (reference sequence). With V trimmed by 4 bases and J by 9 bases, 7 bases remained unmatched. Written as DNA, the CDR3 is TGTGCCAGCAGCCCCCCCGGGACTAGCAGTGAGCAGTTCTTC. It specifies CASSPPGTSSEQFF.

In this sample, this clonotype turned up many times. The CDR3 loop reads CASSIFGGTEAFF. DNA for the CDR3: TGTGCCAGTAGTATTTTTGGAGGGACTGAAGCTTTCTTT. The chain uses TRBV19 and TRBJ1-1; no definite D call. V was pared by 3 bases and J by 5 bases, with 10 bases between. The CDR3 is 13 amino acids. Germline CDR1 and CDR2: LNHDA and SQIVND (reference sequence).

This clonotype has at least ten counts. The J gene is TRBJ2-7, the V gene TRBV9; TRBD2 agrees at 12 bases. Germline V CDR1 and CDR2: SGDLS, YYNGEE. V lost 3 bases and J lost 4; bases outside the gene matches: 5. CDR3 length equals 15 residues. The CDR3 reads CASSGTGLAGYEQYF. The DNA for the CDR3 is TGTGCCAGCAGCGGAACCGGACTAGCGGGATACGAGCAGTACTTC.

This clonotype appeared many times. V is TRBV29-1 and J is TRBJ2-5, with 7 bases matching TRBD2. The CDR3 length is 14 residues. Germline V gene sequence: CDR1 SQVTM, CDR2 ANQGSEA. J lost 7 bases, V lost 4 bases, and 12 bases had no gene match. The DNA for the CDR3 is TGCAGCGTTGCTTCCGAGGGCGGGAGCGTGACCCAGTACTTC. It is translated as CSVASEGGSVTQYF.

The table lists this clonotype with many counts. The CDR3 loop is CASRPKLGLINTEAFF. In DNA, the CDR3 is TGTGCCAGCAGGCCCAAACTAGGACTAATTAACACTGAAGCTTTCTTT. The J gene is TRBJ1-1, the V gene TRBV6-1; no clear D. The CDR3 loop spans 16 amino acids. Germline V gene lookup returns CDR1 MNHNS and CDR2 SASEGT. Trimming pared 6 bases from V and 2 bases from J, leaving 19 bases between.

This clonotype has a count of ten or more. This chain uses TRBV29-1 with TRBJ2-5, with D perhaps matching TRBD1 (6 bases). The ends were cut back, 4 bases at V and 2 bases at J, with 8 bases in the middle. The germline V gene has CDR1 SQVTM and CDR2 ANQGSEA. The CDR3 is 12 residues long. The CDR3 spells CSVGDTQETQYF. The CDR3 nucleotides are TGCAGCGTTGGGGACACTCAAGAGACCCAGTACTTC.

The chain joins TRBV29-1 to TRBJ1-5; D not certain. The CDR3 has 15 amino acids. Germline V gives CDR1 SQVTM, CDR2 ANQGSEA. Trimming pared 4 bases from V and 0 bases from J, leaving 13 bases between. CDR3 in DNA: TGCAGCGTTGTTTTACTCGGTGATAGCAATCAGCCCCAGCATTTT. Amino acid sequence: CSVVLLGDSNQPQHF.

In this sample, this clonotype turned up many times. The rearrangement links TRBV5-1 to TRBJ2-5; maybe TRBD2 (5 bases). Trimming took off 4 bases at V and 4 bases at J, with 11 bases between the two ends. CDR1 is SGHRS and CDR2 is YFSETQ in the germline V gene. The length of the CDR3 is 13 residues. In DNA, the CDR3 is TGCGCCAGCAGCCCCATTGGAGGAGAGACCCAGTACTTC. It is translated as CASSPIGGETQYF.

At least ten counts were recorded for this clonotype. The chain links TRBV20-1 to TRBJ2-3; D possibly corresponds to TRBD2 (7 bases). CDR3 length equals 13 residues. The germline V gene has CDR1 DFQATT and CDR2 SNEGSKA (reference sequence). Trimming pared 5 bases from V and 5 bases from J, leaving 14 bases between. DNA of the CDR3: TGCAGTGCTGGGGGGGCGAATCGAGATACGCAGTATTTT. Translating gives CSAGGANRDTQYF.

This chain uses TRBV6-1 with TRBJ2-6, with D hard to call. The CDR3 loop spans 15 amino acids. The V end lost 4 bases, the J end lost 0 bases, and 7 bases lay between the germline ends. Germline loops: CDR1 MNHNS, CDR2 SASEGT. In DNA form, the CDR3 reads TGTGCCAGCAGTGGAGGTAACTCTGGGGCCAACGTCCTGACTTTC. Its translation: CASSGGNSGANVLTF.

This clonotype appeared a few times. This could be a read error, since a much larger clone is one nucleotide away. The gene calls are TRBV20-1 and TRBJ1-6; D may be TRBD1 (5 bases). The CDR3 contains 14 residues. CDR1 and CDR2 (germline): DFQATT, SNEGSKA (reference sequence). This CDR3 reads CSARDGPYNSPLRF. The CDR3 DNA is TGCAGTGCCAGGGACGGCCCTTATAATTCACCCCTCCGCTTT.

At least ten counts were recorded for this clonotype. The rearrangement uses TRBV24-1 and TRBJ2-7; D may correspond to TRBD1 or TRBD2 (7 bases each). V was cut by 4 bases and J by 3 bases, with 18 bases left in between. This CDR3 comprises 16 residues. Germline CDR1 and CDR2: KGHDR and SFDVKD. The CDR3 coding sequence is TGTGCCACCAGTGACAGTACAGGGGAGGGTCACTACGAGCAGTACTTC. Translation gives CATSDSTGEGHYEQYF.

This clonotype was seen many times. This CDR3 reads CSARNLAGQASANTGELFF. The CDR3 bases are TGCAGTGCTAGAAACCTAGCGGGACAGGCATCCGCGAACACCGGGGAGCTGTTTTTT. The chain carries TRBV20-1 and TRBJ2-2; D possibly corresponds to TRBD2 (9 bases). V was cut by 2 bases and J by 0 bases, with 22 bases left in between. CDR1 and CDR2 from the germline V gene are DFQATT and SNEGSKA (reference sequence). The CDR3 covers 19 residues.

In this sample, this clonotype turned up many times. V gene TRBV20-1 combines with J gene TRBJ1-5; 7 bases match TRBD1. V shed 6 bases and J 4 bases; nucleotides not matched to a gene: 6. CDR1 and CDR2 from the germline V gene are DFQATT and SNEGSKA (reference sequence). The CDR3 runs 13 residues. The CDR3 protein is CSAQGQPNQPQHF. The CDR3 nucleotides are TGCAGTGCGCAGGGACAGCCTAATCAGCCCCAGCATTTT.

In this sample, this clonotype turned up many times. The rearrangement links TRBV5-1 to TRBJ2-1, with TRBD1 identical over 8 bases. With 0 bases clipped from V and 0 bases from J, the junction kept 14 bases outside the gene matches. From germline, CDR1 is SGHRS and CDR2 YFSETQ. The CDR3 has 20 residues. CDR3 in DNA: TGCGCCAGCAGCTTGGCGCGGGGACAGGCGAGCCTTAGCTCCTACAATGAGCAGTTCTTC. Encoded protein: CASSLARGQASLSSYNEQFF. Using reference TRBV5-1 and TRBJ2-1 for the parts outside the CDR3, the full variable domain is KAGVTQTPRYLIKTRGQQVTLSCSPISGHRSVSWYQQTPGQGLQFLFEYFSETQRNKGNFPGRFSGRQFSNSRSEMNVSTLELGDSALYLCASSLARGQASLSSYNEQFFGPGTRLTVL.

This clonotype has a count of ten or more. The chain carries TRBV21-1 and TRBJ2-3; TRBD1 was called by the table and not checked on the DNA. TRBV21-1 counts as a pseudogene. CDR3 length: 16 residues. This chain's CDR3 is CASSKAGGATTDTQYF. In DNA form, the CDR3 reads TGTGCCAGCAGCAAAGCTGGGGGGGCGACGACAGATACGCAGTATTTT.

This clonotype has a count of ten or more. This chain connects TRBV5-1 to TRBJ2-1, with D hard to call. The CDR3 length is 12 residues. CDR1 SGHRS and CDR2 YFSETQ come from the germline V gene. V was trimmed by 4 bases and J by 6 bases, leaving 8 bases between them. The CDR3 loop reads CASSEAFNEQFF. Here the CDR3 DNA reads TGCGCCAGCAGCGAAGCCTTCAATGAGCAGTTCTTC.